These 11 T cell receptor beta chains were sequenced from one sample in a study of beta chain features in type 1 diabetes. Expressed TCRB transcripts were sequenced because the entire RNA isolate underwent reverse transcription. The protocol was immunoSEQ multiplex PCR, while the TCRdb copy is restricted to in-frame clones and leaves out a portion. The table includes a few hundred thousand clones, 8.5% to 10% detected once. General study findings and limits: A moderate, significant TCRB CDR3 shortening appeared in type 1 diabetes across four CD4+ subsets.

Antigens of these TCRs are unknown. The material sequenced was central memory CD4+ T cells from blood. These receptors were collected from a man between 25 and 39 years old with type 1 diabetes.

This clone was detected a few times. V usage is TRBV7-2 and J usage is TRBJ2-2, with 11 bases lining up with TRBD1. V lost 5 bases, J lost 4 bases, and 3 bases stayed unmatched. Germline values: CDR1 SGHTA, CDR2 FQGNSA. The CDR3 spans 15 residues. The CDR3 nucleotides are TGTGCCAGCAGCCAGGACAGGGGGCGCACCGGGGAGCTGTTTTTT. This translates into CASSQDRGRTGELFF. The entire variable domain, with the rest obtained from reference TRBV7-2 and TRBJ2-2, is as follows: GAGVSQSPSNKVTEKGKDVELRCDPISGHTALYWYRQSLGQGLEFLIYFQGNSAPDKSGLPSDRFSAERTGGSVSTLTIQRTQQEDSAVYLCASSQDRGRTGELFFGEGSRLTVL.

This rearrangement joins TRBV5-1 to TRBJ1-1; TRBD1 matches at 7 bases. The CDR3 consists of 15 residues. Germline CDR1 and CDR2: SGHRS and YFSETQ. Trimming removed 2 bases from V and 3 bases from J; junction bases left unmatched: 7. CDR3 bases: TGCGCCAGCAGCTTCGCAGGGGGGCTGTACACTGAAGCTTTCTTT. It yields the protein CASSFAGGLYTEAFF.

There are many counts of this clone. V usage is TRBV18 and J usage is TRBJ2-4; D is perhaps TRBD1 (6 bases). The V gene's germline CDR1 is KGHSH and CDR2 LQKENI. CDR3 length equals 13 residues. The germline V and J ends were trimmed by 6 bases and 8 bases, with 14 bases remaining between them. CDR3 region: CASSLPGDDIQYF. Written as DNA, the CDR3 is TGTGCCAGCTCCCTTCCAGGGGATGACATTCAGTACTTC.

V usage is TRBV29-1 and J usage is TRBJ2-7, with 11 nucleotides matching TRBD2. Germline V CDR1 and CDR2: SQVTM, ANQGSEA. Trimming cost V 3 bases and J 6 bases; bases outside gene matches: 7. This CDR3 contains 14 residues. The CDR3 DNA sequence: TGCAGCGTTGATGGGGGGCTAGCGGGAGGCGAGCAGTACTTC. It encodes CSVDGGLAGGEQYF.

This chain connects TRBV7-2 to TRBJ2-7, with 10 bases that match TRBD1. V was clipped by 4 bases and J by 1 base; unmatched bases: 4. Looked up from germline, CDR1 is SGHTA and CDR2 is FQGNSA. This CDR3 spans 15 amino acids. The CDR3 loop reads CASSYRTGGSYEQYF. CDR3 coding DNA: TGTGCCAGCAGCTACCGGACAGGGGGTTCCTACGAGCAGTACTTC.

The gene calls are TRBV4-2 and TRBJ2-7; 9 bases are a match to TRBD1. The CDR3 is 15 residues long. The V segment lost 4 bases and the J segment 1 base; nucleotides outside the gene matches: 5. Germline values: CDR1 LGHNA, CDR2 YNFKEQ. CDR3 sequence reads: CASSPGTGRSYEQYF. The CDR3 DNA sequence: TGTGCCAGCAGCCCGGGGACAGGGAGATCCTACGAGCAGTACTTC.

This clone appeared a few times. The chain joins TRBV27 to TRBJ1-3; D call uncertain. V was cut by 2 bases and J by 1 base, with 12 bases left in between. This CDR3 is 16 amino acids long. Germline V lookup: CDR1 MNHEY, CDR2 SMNVEV (reference sequence). The CDR3 loop reads CASSLGVGWSGNTIYF. CDR3 bases: TGTGCCAGCAGTTTAGGAGTCGGATGGTCTGGAAACACCATATATTTT.

This clone was seen only a few times. V is TRBV27 and J is TRBJ1-2, with D possibly matching TRBD1 (6 bases). Trimming cost V 6 bases and J 7 bases, with 18 bases left between them. CDR3 length: 14 residues. The V gene's germline CDR1 is MNHEY and CDR2 SMNVEV (reference sequence). CDR3 region: CASRRQDSAFGYTF. CDR3 in DNA: TGTGCCAGCAGGCGACAGGATTCCGCGTTTGGCTACACCTTC.

The chain employs TRBV11-2 and TRBJ2-1; 9 bases map to TRBD2. This CDR3 contains 17 residues. Germline V CDR1 and CDR2: SGHAT, FQNNGV. V lost 4 bases to trimming and J lost 0 bases; unmatched junction nucleotides: 7. The CDR3 coding sequence is TGTGCCAGCAGCTCTCGGGGGCGGGAGGGCTCCTACAATGAGCAGTTCTTC. Its protein product is CASSSRGREGSYNEQFF.

As to this clone: A much larger clone is a single base away; this may be a read error. This chain joins TRBV4-1 and TRBJ1-4; D gene unclear. Between the trimmed V and J ends, which lost 0 bases and 10 bases, there was a span of 9 bases. This CDR3 has 13 residues. Germline V gene lookup returns CDR1 MGHRA and CDR2 YSYEKL. This chain's CDR3 is CASSQESGRKLFF. For the CDR3, the DNA is TGCGCCAGCAGCCAAGAATCCGGAAGAAAACTGTTTTTT.

The genes are TRBV10-3 and TRBJ2-7; perhaps D is TRBD1 or TRBD2 (5 bases each). CDR1 and CDR2 (germline): ENHRY, SYGVKD. V lost 3 bases, J lost 0 bases, and 12 bases lay in between. CDR3 length equals 15 residues. The CDR3 bases are TGTGCCATCAGTGATTCGGGACGGATCTCCTACGAGCAGTACTTC. Translation: CAISDSGRISYEQYF.